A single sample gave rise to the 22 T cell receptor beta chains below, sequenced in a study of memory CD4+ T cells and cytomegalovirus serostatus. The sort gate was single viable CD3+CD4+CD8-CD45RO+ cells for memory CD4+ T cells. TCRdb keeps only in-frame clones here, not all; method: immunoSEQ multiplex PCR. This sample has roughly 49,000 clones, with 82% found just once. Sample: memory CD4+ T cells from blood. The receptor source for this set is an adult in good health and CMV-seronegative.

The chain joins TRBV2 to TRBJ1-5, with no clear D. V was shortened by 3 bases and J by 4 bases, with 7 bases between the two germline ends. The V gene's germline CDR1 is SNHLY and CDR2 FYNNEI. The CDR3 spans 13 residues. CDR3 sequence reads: CASSDAGNQPQHF. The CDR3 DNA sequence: TGTGCCAGCAGTGATGCCGGGAATCAGCCCCAGCATTTT.

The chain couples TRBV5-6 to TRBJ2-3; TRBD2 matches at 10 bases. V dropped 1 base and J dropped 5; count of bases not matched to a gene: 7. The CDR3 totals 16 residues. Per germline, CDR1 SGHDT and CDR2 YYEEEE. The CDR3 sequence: CASSLPAGGPGDTQYF. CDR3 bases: TGTGCCAGCAGCTTGCCAGCGGGGGGGCCGGGAGATACGCAGTATTTT.

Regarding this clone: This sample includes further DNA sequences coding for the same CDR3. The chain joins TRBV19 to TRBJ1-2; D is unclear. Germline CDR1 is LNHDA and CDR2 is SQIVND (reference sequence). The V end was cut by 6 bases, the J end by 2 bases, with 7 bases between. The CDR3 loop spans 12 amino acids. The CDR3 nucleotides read TGTGCCAGTAGCTCAAGAAACTATGGCTACACCTTC. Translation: CASSSRNYGYTF.

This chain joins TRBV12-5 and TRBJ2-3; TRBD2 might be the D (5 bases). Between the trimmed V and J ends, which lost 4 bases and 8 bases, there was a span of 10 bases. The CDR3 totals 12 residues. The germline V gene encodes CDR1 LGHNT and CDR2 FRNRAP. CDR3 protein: CASGSYEGTQYF. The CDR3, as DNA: TGTGCTAGTGGTTCCTATGAGGGTACGCAGTATTTT. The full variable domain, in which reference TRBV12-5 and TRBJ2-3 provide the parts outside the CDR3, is DARVTQTPRHKVTEMGQEVTMRCQPILGHNTVFWYRQTMMQGLELLAYFRNRAPLDDSGMPKDRFSAEMPDATLATLKIQPSEPRDSAVYFCASGSYEGTQYFGPGTRLTVL.

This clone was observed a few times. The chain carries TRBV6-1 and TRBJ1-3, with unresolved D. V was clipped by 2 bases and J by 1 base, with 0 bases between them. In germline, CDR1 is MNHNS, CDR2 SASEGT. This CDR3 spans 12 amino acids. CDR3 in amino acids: CASSESGNTIYF. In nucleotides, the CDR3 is TGTGCCAGCAGTGAATCTGGAAACACCATATATTTT.

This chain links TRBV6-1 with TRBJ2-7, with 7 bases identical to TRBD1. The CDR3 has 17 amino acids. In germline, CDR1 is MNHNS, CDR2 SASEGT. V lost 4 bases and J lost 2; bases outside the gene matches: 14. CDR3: CASSGGGVTGQTYEQYF. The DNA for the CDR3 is TGTGCCAGCAGTGGAGGAGGAGTGACAGGGCAAACCTACGAGCAGTACTTC.

The CDR3 bases are TGTGCCAGCAGCTTTCGACTAGCGGGGGGCCGTGGGGAGCTGTTTTTT. This translates into CASSFRLAGGRGELFF. J is TRBJ2-2 and V is TRBV13, with 13 bases lining up with TRBD2. The CDR3 contains 16 residues. V was clipped by 3 bases and J by 8 bases; unmatched bases: 6. CDR1 and CDR2 (germline): PRHDT, FYEKMQ (reference sequence).

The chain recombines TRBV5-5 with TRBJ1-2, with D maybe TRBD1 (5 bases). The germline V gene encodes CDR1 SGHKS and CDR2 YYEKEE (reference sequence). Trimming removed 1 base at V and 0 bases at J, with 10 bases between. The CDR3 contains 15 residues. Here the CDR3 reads CASSLPGPANYGYTF. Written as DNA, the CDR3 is TGTGCCAGCAGCTTGCCAGGGCCAGCTAACTATGGCTACACCTTC.

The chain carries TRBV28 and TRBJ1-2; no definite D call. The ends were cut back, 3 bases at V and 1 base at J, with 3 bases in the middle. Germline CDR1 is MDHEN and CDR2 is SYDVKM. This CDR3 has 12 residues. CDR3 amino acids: CASSFSNYGYTF. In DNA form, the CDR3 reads TGTGCCAGCAGTTTCAGTAACTATGGCTACACCTTC.

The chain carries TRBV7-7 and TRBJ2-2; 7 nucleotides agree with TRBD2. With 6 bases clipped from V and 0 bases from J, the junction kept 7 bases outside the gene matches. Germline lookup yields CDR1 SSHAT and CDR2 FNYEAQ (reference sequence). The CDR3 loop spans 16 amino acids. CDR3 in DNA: TGTGCCAGCAGTAGCCAAGGACTAGCGAACACCGGGGAGCTGTTTTTT. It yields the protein CASSSQGLANTGELFF.

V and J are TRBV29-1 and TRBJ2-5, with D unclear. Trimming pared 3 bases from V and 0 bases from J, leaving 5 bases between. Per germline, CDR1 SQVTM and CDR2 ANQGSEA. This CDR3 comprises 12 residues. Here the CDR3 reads CSVEGYQETQYF. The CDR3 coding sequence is TGCAGCGTTGAGGGGTACCAAGAGACCCAGTACTTC.

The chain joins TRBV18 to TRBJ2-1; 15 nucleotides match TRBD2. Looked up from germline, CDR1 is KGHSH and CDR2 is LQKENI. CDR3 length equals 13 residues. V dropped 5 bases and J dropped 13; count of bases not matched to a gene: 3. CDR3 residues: CASSGLAGGLQFF. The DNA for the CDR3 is TGTGCCAGCTCAGGACTAGCGGGGGGGCTACAGTTCTTC. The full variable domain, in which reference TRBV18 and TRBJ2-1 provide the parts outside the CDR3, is NAGVMQNPRHLVRRRGQEARLRCSPMKGHSHVYWYRQLPEEGLKFMVYLQKENIIDESGMPKERFSAEFPKEGPSILRIQQVVRGDSAAYFCASSGLAGGLQFFGPGTRLTVL.

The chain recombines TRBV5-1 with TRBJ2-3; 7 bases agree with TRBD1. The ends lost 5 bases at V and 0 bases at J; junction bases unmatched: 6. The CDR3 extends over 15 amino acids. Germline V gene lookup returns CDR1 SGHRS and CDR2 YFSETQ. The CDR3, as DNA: TGCGCCAGCAGACGGGACAGTTCTAGCACAGATACGCAGTATTTT. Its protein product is CASRRDSSSTDTQYF.

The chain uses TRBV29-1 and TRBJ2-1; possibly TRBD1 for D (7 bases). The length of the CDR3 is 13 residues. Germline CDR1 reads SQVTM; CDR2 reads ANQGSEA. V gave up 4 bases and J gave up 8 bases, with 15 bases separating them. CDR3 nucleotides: TGCAGCGTTGTGGAGGGGGCTAGCGATGAGCAGTTCTTC. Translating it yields CSVVEGASDEQFF.

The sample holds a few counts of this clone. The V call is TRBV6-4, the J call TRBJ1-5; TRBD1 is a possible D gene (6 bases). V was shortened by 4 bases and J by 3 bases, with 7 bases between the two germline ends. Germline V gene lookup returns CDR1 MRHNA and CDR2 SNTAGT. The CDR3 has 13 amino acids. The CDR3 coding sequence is TGTGCCAGCAGTGGGACAGACAATCAGCCCCAGCATTTT. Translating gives CASSGTDNQPQHF.

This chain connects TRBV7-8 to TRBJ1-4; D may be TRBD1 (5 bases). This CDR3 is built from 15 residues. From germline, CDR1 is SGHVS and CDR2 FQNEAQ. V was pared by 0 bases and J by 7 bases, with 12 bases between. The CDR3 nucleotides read TGTGCCAGCAGCTTAGCGTGGGGCGCGGGTGAAAAACTGTTTTTT. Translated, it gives CASSLAWGAGEKLFF.

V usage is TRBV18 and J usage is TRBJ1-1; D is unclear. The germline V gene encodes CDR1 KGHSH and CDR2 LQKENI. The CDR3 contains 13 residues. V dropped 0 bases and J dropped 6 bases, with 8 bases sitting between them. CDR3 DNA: TGTGCCAGCTCACCACCGAACGTACCTGAAGCTTTCTTT. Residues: CASSPPNVPEAFF.

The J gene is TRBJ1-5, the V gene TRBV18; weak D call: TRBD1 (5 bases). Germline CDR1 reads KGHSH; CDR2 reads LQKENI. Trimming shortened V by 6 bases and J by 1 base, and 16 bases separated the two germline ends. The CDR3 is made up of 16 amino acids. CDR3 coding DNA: TGTGCCAGCTCTCCTGGGGGGTCTGGGAGCAATCAGCCCCAGCATTTT. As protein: CASSPGGSGSNQPQHF.

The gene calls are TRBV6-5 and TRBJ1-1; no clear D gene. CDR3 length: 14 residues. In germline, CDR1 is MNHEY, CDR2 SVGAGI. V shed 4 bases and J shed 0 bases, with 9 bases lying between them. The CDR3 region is CASSWASMNTEAFF. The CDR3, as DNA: TGTGCCAGCAGTTGGGCCAGCATGAACACTGAAGCTTTCTTT.

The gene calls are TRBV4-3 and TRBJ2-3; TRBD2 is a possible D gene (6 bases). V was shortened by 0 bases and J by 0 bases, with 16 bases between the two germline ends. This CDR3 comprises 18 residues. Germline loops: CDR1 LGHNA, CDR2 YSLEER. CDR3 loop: CASSQDRTGAASTDTQYF. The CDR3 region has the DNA TGCGCCAGCAGCCAAGATCGAACGGGAGCCGCTAGCACAGATACGCAGTATTTT.

In DNA form, the CDR3 reads TGCGCCAGCAGCTTAGACAATTTCGACACTGAAGCTTTCTTT. The encoded protein is CASSLDNFDTEAFF. This chain links TRBV5-1 with TRBJ1-1; D is undetermined. The CDR3 totals 14 residues. V lost 2 bases and J lost 3, with 11 bases in between. The germline V gene encodes CDR1 SGHRS and CDR2 YFSETQ.

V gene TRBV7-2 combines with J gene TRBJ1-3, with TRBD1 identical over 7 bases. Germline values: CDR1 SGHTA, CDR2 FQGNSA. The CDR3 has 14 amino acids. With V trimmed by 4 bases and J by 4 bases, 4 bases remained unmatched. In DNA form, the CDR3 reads TGTGCCAGCAGCTGGAGGGGACAGGGAAACACCATATATTTT. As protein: CASSWRGQGNTIYF.